The 30 T cell receptor beta chains below were found in one sample sequenced in a study of cytomegalovirus exposure and HLA in healthy donors. The PCR ran on 60 Vbeta and 13 Jbeta primers. Profiled with immunoSEQ multiplex PCR; TCRdb holds only in-frame clones, not every one. Here the sample spans 150,000 to 200,000 clones, roughly 70% being singletons. Sequencing was carried out using PBMCs. The receptors here all came from a man in his forties or fifties in good health and CMV-seropositive.

This clone was observed a single time. The CDR3 region is CASSLARGNTGELFF. The CDR3 DNA reads TGCGCCAGCAGCTTGGCGCGGGGGAACACCGGGGAGCTGTTTTTT. The V gene is TRBV5-1, the J gene TRBJ2-2, with D perhaps matching TRBD2 (6 bases). V shed 0 bases and J shed 1 base, with 7 bases lying between them. The CDR3 spans 15 residues. Germline V gives CDR1 SGHRS, CDR2 YFSETQ.

This clone was seen a handful of times. V is TRBV5-4 and J is TRBJ2-7; no firm D call. Germline CDR1 is SGHNT and CDR2 is YYREEE (reference sequence). The CDR3 consists of 13 residues. Trimming cost V 1 base and J 3 bases, with 8 bases left between them. For the CDR3, the DNA is TGTGCCAGCAGCTTGTCCAGAAACTACGAGCAGTACTTC. Translation: CASSLSRNYEQYF.

The J gene is TRBJ2-3, the V gene TRBV5-1, with 11 bases that match TRBD2. The CDR3 spans 15 residues. The trim removed 1 base at V and 11 bases at J, leaving 9 bases unmatched. Germline CDR1 and CDR2: SGHRS and YFSETQ. The CDR3 sequence is CASSLPGTSGGLQYF. CDR3 coding DNA: TGCGCCAGCAGCTTGCCCGGGACTAGCGGAGGGTTGCAGTATTTT.

The chain recombines TRBV19 with TRBJ2-4; 7 positions agree with TRBD1. The length of the CDR3 is 17 residues. The V and J ends lost 4 bases and 0 bases, in that order; junction bases with no gene match: 9. Germline V lookup: CDR1 LNHDA, CDR2 SQIVND (reference sequence). The CDR3 coding sequence is TGTGCCAGTAGTAAAGGGACAGCCGTAATAGCCAAAAACATTCAGTACTTC. This translates into CASSKGTAVIAKNIQYF.

Regarding this clone: This specimen includes other DNA sequences encoding the same CDR3. The chain employs TRBV19 and TRBJ2-5; possible D gene TRBD2, 6 bases. The CDR3 consists of 15 residues. The V gene's germline CDR1 is LNHDA and CDR2 SQIVND (reference sequence). The V and J ends lost 6 bases and 2 bases respectively, with 16 bases between them. DNA for the CDR3: TGTGCCAGTAGCCTCAATTCCGGGAGTCAAGAGACCCAGTACTTC. As protein: CASSLNSGSQETQYF.

The chain is built from TRBV9 and TRBJ1-1; 11 bases map to TRBD1. The germline V gene has CDR1 SGDLS and CDR2 YYNGEE. The V segment lost 3 bases and the J segment 7 bases; nucleotides outside the gene matches: 5. The CDR3 contains 14 residues. The CDR3 here is CASSGGQGAIEAFF. CDR3 DNA sequence: TGTGCCAGCAGCGGAGGACAGGGGGCGATTGAAGCTTTCTTT.

The rearrangement joins TRBV4-1 to TRBJ1-6; 10 bases line up with TRBD1. CDR1 is MGHRA and CDR2 is YSYEKL in the germline V gene. V shed 0 bases, J shed 4 bases, and the junction held 6 bases outside the gene matches. The CDR3 runs to 18 residues. CDR3 region: CASSQEPGGQGYNSPLHF. The CDR3 DNA follows: TGCGCCAGCAGCCAAGAACCCGGGGGACAGGGGTATAATTCACCCCTCCACTTT.

V is TRBV4-1 and J is TRBJ1-5; D call uncertain. This CDR3 is 13 amino acids long. The germline V gene has CDR1 MGHRA and CDR2 YSYEKL. V shed 7 bases and J shed 8 bases, with 15 bases lying between them. The CDR3 DNA follows: TGCGCCAGCACGTCCGGGGAAGGGAAGCCCCAGCATTTT. This encodes CASTSGEGKPQHF.

The gene calls are TRBV7-9 and TRBJ1-2; D uncertain. Germline assignment: CDR1 SEHNR and CDR2 FQNEAQ (reference sequence). Trimming took off 5 bases at V and 2 bases at J, with 9 bases between the two ends. The CDR3 contains 13 residues. The DNA for the CDR3 is TGTGCCAGCAGCGCGGGCCAAAACTATGGCTACACCTTC. Translated: CASSAGQNYGYTF.

The rearrangement links TRBV7-9 to TRBJ2-7, with D hard to call. The CDR3 has 14 residues. V lost 2 bases and J 0 bases, leaving 8 bases between the germline ends. Germline V gives CDR1 SEHNR, CDR2 FQNEAQ (reference sequence). The CDR3 region has the DNA TGTGCCAGCAGCTTAAGTGATAGCTCCTACGAGCAGTACTTC. It translates to CASSLSDSSYEQYF.

This clone was picked up one time. The rearrangement uses TRBV4-3 and TRBJ2-2; TRBD1 is a possible D gene (6 bases). V lost 6 bases and J lost 1, with 9 bases in between. The CDR3 is 14 amino acids. From germline, CDR1 is LGHNA and CDR2 YSLEER. CDR3 protein: CASREQGNTGELFF. CDR3 in DNA: TGCGCCAGCAGGGAACAGGGGAACACCGGGGAGCTGTTTTTT.

The genes are TRBV4-1 and TRBJ2-3, with D perhaps TRBD2 (5 bases). Between the trimmed V and J ends, which lost 4 bases and 6 bases, there was a span of 17 bases. Germline V gene lookup returns CDR1 MGHRA and CDR2 YSYEKL. The CDR3 covers 15 residues. The CDR3 region is CASSPYRDPVDTQYF. In DNA, the CDR3 is TGCGCCAGCAGCCCATACCGGGATCCGGTCGATACGCAGTATTTT.

The chain couples TRBV15 to TRBJ1-2; D ambiguous. CDR1 is LNHNV, CDR2 YYDKDF, per germline (reference sequence). The CDR3 is made up of 15 amino acids. V lost 0 bases to trimming and J lost 4 bases, with 12 bases between them. The CDR3 sequence is CATSRDGGGVYGYTF. DNA of the CDR3: TGTGCCACCAGCAGAGATGGAGGCGGTGTCTATGGCTACACCTTC.

This sequence joins TRBV9 and TRBJ2-2; TRBD1 agrees at 11 bases. Germline lookup yields CDR1 SGDLS and CDR2 YYNGEE. CDR3 length equals 18 residues. Losses at the gene ends were 1 base for V and 5 bases for J; bases not matched to a gene: 10. CDR3 nucleotide sequence: TGTGCCAGCAGCGTAACCCGGACAGGGGGCGAAGGAACCGGGGAGCTGTTTTTT. This sequence encodes CASSVTRTGGEGTGELFF.

V gene TRBV11-1 combines with J gene TRBJ2-7; 10 bases match TRBD1. Germline CDR1 SGHAT, CDR2 FQDESV (reference sequence). The trim removed 5 bases at V and 2 bases at J, leaving 3 bases unmatched. The CDR3 loop spans 14 amino acids. CDR3 coding DNA: TGTGCCAGCAGCGTCGGACAGGGGGCCTACGAGCAGTACTTC. Its translation: CASSVGQGAYEQYF.

This clone was seen a few times. The V call is TRBV5-4, the J call TRBJ1-4, with D perhaps TRBD1 (5 bases). The germline CDR1 and CDR2 sequences are SGHNT and YYREEE (reference sequence). This CDR3 has 14 amino acids. Trimming took 4 bases from V and 6 from J, leaving 13 bases between them. CDR3 nucleotide sequence: TGTGCCAGCAGCCCGATGGGGGAGGATGAAAAACTGTTTTTT. It encodes CASSPMGEDEKLFF.

The rearrangement links TRBV29-1 to TRBJ1-2, with TRBD1 matching 7 bases. The V gene's germline CDR1 is SQVTM and CDR2 ANQGSEA. This CDR3 is 12 amino acids long. V was pared by 7 bases and J by 7 bases, with 9 bases of the junction left unmatched. CDR3: CSAREGARGYTF. CDR3 DNA sequence: TGCAGCGCCCGGGAGGGGGCCCGTGGCTACACCTTC.

The chain employs TRBV4-1 and TRBJ1-3; D call uncertain. CDR1 and CDR2 (germline): MGHRA, YSYEKL. The CDR3 length is 15 residues. The V end lost 3 bases, the J end lost 3 bases, and 12 bases lay between the germline ends. The chain's CDR3 is CASSQSGLYGNTIYF. In DNA form, the CDR3 reads TGCGCCAGCAGCCAGAGTGGACTTTATGGAAACACCATATATTTT.

The chain joins TRBV5-4 to TRBJ1-1; D gene unclear. V dropped 0 bases and J dropped 3 bases, with 6 bases sitting between them. In germline, CDR1 is SGHNT, CDR2 YYREEE (reference sequence). The CDR3 has 13 residues. CDR3 coding DNA: TGTGCCAGCAGCTTGGACCAGTACACTGAAGCTTTCTTT. Protein: CASSLDQYTEAFF.

The chain is built from TRBV30 and TRBJ1-1, with 8 bases lining up with TRBD1. Per the germline V gene, CDR1 is GTSNPN and CDR2 is SVGIG (reference sequence). The length of the CDR3 is 13 residues. V was pared by 1 base and J by 8 bases, with 6 bases of the junction left unmatched. As DNA, the CDR3 is TGTGCCTGGAGTGGTTTCTCAGGGGGCGAAGCTTTCTTT. Its translation is CAWSGFSGGEAFF.

CDR3 DNA sequence: TGTGCCAGCAGTGAAGAAAAGGGGACTGGCTATGGCTACACCTTC. Encoded protein: CASSEEKGTGYGYTF. The chain links TRBV2 to TRBJ1-2; the D gene is possibly TRBD1 (5 bases). Germline lookup yields CDR1 SNHLY and CDR2 FYNNEI. Trimming removed 1 base from V and 4 bases from J, with 13 bases in between. This CDR3 has 15 residues.

The CDR3 DNA sequence: TGTGCCAGCAGTCCAGCGGGGGGGGTGACCCAGTACTTC. It yields the protein CASSPAGGVTQYF. The chain joins TRBV6-5 to TRBJ2-5, with 10 bases identical to TRBD2. CDR1 is MNHEY, CDR2 SVGAGI, per germline. The CDR3 contains 13 residues. With V trimmed by 5 bases and J by 7 bases, 4 bases remained unmatched.

This chain uses TRBV6-6 with TRBJ2-2; possibly TRBD1 for D (5 bases). V shed 5 bases and J shed 6 bases, with 10 bases lying between them. Germline lookup yields CDR1 MNHNY and CDR2 SVGAGI (reference sequence). The CDR3 has 13 amino acids. DNA for the CDR3: TGTGCCAGCAGTCTCGACAGAGCCGGGGAGCTGTTTTTT. As protein: CASSLDRAGELFF.

The CDR3 spells CASSLAGAANQPQHF. The CDR3 DNA reads TGTGCCAGCAGCTTAGCTGGGGCAGCTAATCAGCCCCAGCATTTT. This chain connects TRBV7-2 to TRBJ1-5; perhaps TRBD1 as D (5 bases). V lost 0 bases and J lost 4, with 10 bases in between. Looked up from germline, CDR1 is SGHTA and CDR2 is FQGNSA. CDR3 length: 15 residues.

In DNA, the CDR3 is TGCGCCAGCAGCCAAGAAGAAAACAGGGGTTTTTTTTCACCCCTCCACTTT. Protein: CASSQEENRGFFSPLHF. The genes are TRBV4-3 and TRBJ1-6; 7 bases are a match to TRBD1. Trimming at V came to 0 bases and at J to 9 bases, leaving 11 bases not matched to a gene. The CDR3 spans 17 residues. The germline V gene has CDR1 LGHNA and CDR2 YSLEER.

The rearrangement uses TRBV6-5 and TRBJ1-2; 9 nucleotides align to TRBD1. Germline V gene sequence: CDR1 MNHEY, CDR2 SVGAGI. This CDR3 has 15 residues. J lost 1 base, V lost 5 bases, and 5 bases had no gene match. As DNA, the CDR3 is TGTGCCAGCAGTCTAGACAGGGGGTTTAACTATGGCTACACCTTC. Residues: CASSLDRGFNYGYTF.

This sequence joins TRBV7-2 and TRBJ2-1; 9 bases are shared with TRBD2. V dropped 0 bases and J dropped 11; count of bases not matched to a gene: 2. The CDR3 runs to 13 residues. The germline V gene has CDR1 SGHTA and CDR2 FQGNSA. The DNA of the CDR3 is TGTGCCAGCAGCTTAGCTAGCGGGGGCCAGCAGTTCTTC. Its translation: CASSLASGGQQFF.

The chain uses TRBV18 and TRBJ2-3, with TRBD1 matching over 7 bases. This CDR3 comprises 14 residues. Germline CDR1 KGHSH, CDR2 LQKENI. V was clipped by 3 bases and J by 4 bases; unmatched bases: 4. CDR3 sequence: CASSPNQGADTQYF. The CDR3 nucleotides are TGTGCCAGCTCACCCAACCAGGGGGCAGATACGCAGTATTTT.

This clone was counted between two and nine times. With only one base between it and a far larger clone, this is likely a read error. This CDR3 is also generated by other DNA sequences in the sample. This chain links TRBV15 with TRBJ2-3; D possibly corresponds to TRBD1 (6 bases). In germline, CDR1 is LNHNV, CDR2 YYDKDF (reference sequence). The length of the CDR3 is 15 residues. The V end was cut by 3 bases, the J end by 6 bases, with 16 bases between. The CDR3 nucleotides are TGTGCCACCAGCAGGGCTCAGGGGCGGATCGATACGCAGTATTTT. Translated, it gives CATSRAQGRIDTQYF.

J is TRBJ1-2 and V is TRBV18; the match to TRBD1 covers 10 bases. The CDR3 spans 15 residues. Germline trimming cut 2 bases from V and 4 bases from J; bases unmatched to any gene: 4. Germline CDR1 KGHSH, CDR2 LQKENI. The CDR3 nucleotides read TGTGCCAGCTCACCAGGGACAGGGGTCTCCTATGGCTACACCTTC. Protein: CASSPGTGVSYGYTF.